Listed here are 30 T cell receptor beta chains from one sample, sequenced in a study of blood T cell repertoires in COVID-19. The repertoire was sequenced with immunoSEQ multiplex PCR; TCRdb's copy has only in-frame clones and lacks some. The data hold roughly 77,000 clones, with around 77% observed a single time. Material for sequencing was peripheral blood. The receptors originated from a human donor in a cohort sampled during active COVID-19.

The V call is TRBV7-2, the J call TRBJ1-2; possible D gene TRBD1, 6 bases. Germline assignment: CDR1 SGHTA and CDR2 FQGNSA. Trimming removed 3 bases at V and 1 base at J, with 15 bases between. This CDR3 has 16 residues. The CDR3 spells CASSFKPGQFNYGYTF. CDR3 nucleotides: TGTGCCAGCAGCTTTAAACCCGGACAGTTTAACTATGGCTACACCTTC.

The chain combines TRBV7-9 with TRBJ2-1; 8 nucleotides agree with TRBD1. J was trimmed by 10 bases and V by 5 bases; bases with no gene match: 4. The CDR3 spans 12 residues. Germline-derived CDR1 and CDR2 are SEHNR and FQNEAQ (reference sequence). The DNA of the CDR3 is TGTGCCAGCAGCGACTCAGGGGGCGAGCAGTTCTTC. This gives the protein CASSDSGGEQFF.

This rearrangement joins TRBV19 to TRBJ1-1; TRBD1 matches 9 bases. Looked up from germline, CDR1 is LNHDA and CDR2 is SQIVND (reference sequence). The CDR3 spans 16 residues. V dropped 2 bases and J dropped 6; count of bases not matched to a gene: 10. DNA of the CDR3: TGTGCCAGTAGTATATTGATGGGGACAGGGAGCCCTGAAGCTTTCTTT. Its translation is CASSILMGTGSPEAFF.

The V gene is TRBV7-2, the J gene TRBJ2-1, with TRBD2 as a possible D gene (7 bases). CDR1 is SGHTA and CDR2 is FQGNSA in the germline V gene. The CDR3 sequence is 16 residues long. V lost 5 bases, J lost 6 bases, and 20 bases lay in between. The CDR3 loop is CASSLIWGPGGNEQFF. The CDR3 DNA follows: TGTGCCAGCAGCCTAATTTGGGGGCCGGGGGGCAATGAGCAGTTCTTC.

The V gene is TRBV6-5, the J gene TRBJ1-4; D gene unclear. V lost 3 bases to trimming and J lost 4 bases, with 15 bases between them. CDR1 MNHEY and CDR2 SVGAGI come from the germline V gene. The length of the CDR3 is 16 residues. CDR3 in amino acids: CASSYSTARFNEKLFF. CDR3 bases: TGTGCCAGCAGTTATAGTACGGCGCGGTTTAATGAAAAACTGTTTTTT.

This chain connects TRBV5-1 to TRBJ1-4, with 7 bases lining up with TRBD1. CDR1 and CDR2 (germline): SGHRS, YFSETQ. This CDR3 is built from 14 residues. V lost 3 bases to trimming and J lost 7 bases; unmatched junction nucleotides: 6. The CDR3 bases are TGCGCCAGCAGCTCCCAGGGGGGTAGTGAAAAACTGTTTTTT. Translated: CASSSQGGSEKLFF. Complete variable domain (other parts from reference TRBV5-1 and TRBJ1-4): KAGVTQTPRYLIKTRGQQVTLSCSPISGHRSVSWYQQTPGQGLQFLFEYFSETQRNKGNFPGRFSGRQFSNSRSEMNVSTLELGDSALYLCASSSQGGSEKLFFGSGTQLSVL.

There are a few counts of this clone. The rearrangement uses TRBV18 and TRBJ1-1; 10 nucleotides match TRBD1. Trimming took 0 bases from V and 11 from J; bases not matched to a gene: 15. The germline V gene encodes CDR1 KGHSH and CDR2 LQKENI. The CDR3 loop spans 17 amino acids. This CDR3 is CASSPPSPGQGKTGAFF. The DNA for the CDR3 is TGTGCCAGCTCACCACCTAGTCCGGGACAGGGGAAGACTGGCGCTTTCTTT.

CDR3 amino acids: CASSRQGFGEQYF. Written as DNA, the CDR3 is TGTGCCAGCAGCCGGCAGGGGTTCGGCGAGCAGTACTTC. V and J are TRBV14 and TRBJ2-7; the D gene is possibly TRBD1 (6 bases). The CDR3 has 13 amino acids. The germline CDR1 and CDR2 sequences are SGHDN and FVKESK. The germline V and J ends were trimmed by 4 bases and 6 bases, with 13 bases remaining between them. The full variable domain, completed using reference TRBV14 and TRBJ2-7, is EAGVTQFPSHSVIEKGQTVTLRCDPISGHDNLYWYRRVMGKEIKFLLHFVKESKQDESGMPNNRFLAERTGGTYSTLKVQPAELEDSGVYFCASSRQGFGEQYFGPGTRLTVT.

CDR3 region: CASSLSGGHPYEQYF. The CDR3 nucleotides are TGTGCCAGCAGCTTGTCTGGGGGCCATCCCTACGAGCAGTACTTC. This chain links TRBV5-4 with TRBJ2-7, with D perhaps TRBD1 (6 bases). This CDR3 is built from 15 residues. The V and J ends lost 1 base and 2 bases respectively, with 13 bases between them. Germline CDR1 SGHNT, CDR2 YYREEE (reference sequence).

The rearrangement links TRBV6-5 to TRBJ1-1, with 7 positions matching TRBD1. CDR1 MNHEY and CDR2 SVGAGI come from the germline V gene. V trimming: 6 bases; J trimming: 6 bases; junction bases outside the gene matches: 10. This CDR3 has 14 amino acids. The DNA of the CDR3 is TGTGCCAGCAGACCTCCGGGACAGAATCCTGAAGCTTTCTTT. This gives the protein CASRPPGQNPEAFF.

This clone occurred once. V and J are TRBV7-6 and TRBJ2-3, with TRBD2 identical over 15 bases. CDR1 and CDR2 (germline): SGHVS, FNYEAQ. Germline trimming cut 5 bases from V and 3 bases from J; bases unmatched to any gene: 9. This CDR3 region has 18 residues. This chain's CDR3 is CASSPPGLAGGGTDTQYF. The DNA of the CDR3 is TGTGCCAGCAGCCCCCCGGGACTAGCGGGGGGCGGGACAGATACGCAGTATTTT.

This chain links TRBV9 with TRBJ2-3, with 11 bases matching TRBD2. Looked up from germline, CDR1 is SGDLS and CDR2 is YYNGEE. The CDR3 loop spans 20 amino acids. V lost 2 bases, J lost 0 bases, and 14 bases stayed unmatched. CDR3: CASSVSPSGRHRTSTDTQYF. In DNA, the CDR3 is TGTGCCAGCAGCGTCAGTCCTAGCGGGAGGCACCGCACTAGCACAGATACGCAGTATTTT.

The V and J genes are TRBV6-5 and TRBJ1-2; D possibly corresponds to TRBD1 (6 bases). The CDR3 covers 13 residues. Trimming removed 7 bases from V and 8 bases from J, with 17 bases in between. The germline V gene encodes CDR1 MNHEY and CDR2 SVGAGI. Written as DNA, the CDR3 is TGTGCCAGCAAACGGCCGGGGGGCAGCGGCTACACCTTC. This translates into CASKRPGGSGYTF.

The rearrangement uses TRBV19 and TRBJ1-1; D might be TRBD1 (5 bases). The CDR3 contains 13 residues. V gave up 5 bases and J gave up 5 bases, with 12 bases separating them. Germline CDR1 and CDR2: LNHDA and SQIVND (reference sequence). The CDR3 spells CASSRSGGTEAFF. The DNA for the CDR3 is TGTGCCAGTAGTCGGTCGGGGGGGACTGAAGCTTTCTTT.

The CDR3 DNA reads as TGTGCCTCAAAGGGGAGACAGGGGGCCGAAAAACTGTTTTTT. Amino acids: CASKGRQGAEKLFF. The chain recombines TRBV2 with TRBJ1-4; 10 positions agree with TRBD1. Germline trimming cut 11 bases from V and 8 bases from J; bases unmatched to any gene: 11. CDR3 length equals 14 residues. In germline, CDR1 is SNHLY, CDR2 FYNNEI.

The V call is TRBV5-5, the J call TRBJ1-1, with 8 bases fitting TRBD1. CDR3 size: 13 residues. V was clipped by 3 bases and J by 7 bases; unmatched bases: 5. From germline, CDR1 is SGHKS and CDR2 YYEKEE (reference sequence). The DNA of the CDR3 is TGTGCCAGCAGCTCGACAGGGGTTGGTGAAGCTTTCTTT. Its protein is CASSSTGVGEAFF. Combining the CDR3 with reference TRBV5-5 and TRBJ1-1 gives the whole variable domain DAGVTQSPTHLIKTRGQQVTLRCSPISGHKSVSWYQQVLGQGPQFIFQYYEKEERGRGNFPDRFSARQFPNYSSELNVNALLLGDSALYLCASSSTGVGEAFFGQGTRLTVV.

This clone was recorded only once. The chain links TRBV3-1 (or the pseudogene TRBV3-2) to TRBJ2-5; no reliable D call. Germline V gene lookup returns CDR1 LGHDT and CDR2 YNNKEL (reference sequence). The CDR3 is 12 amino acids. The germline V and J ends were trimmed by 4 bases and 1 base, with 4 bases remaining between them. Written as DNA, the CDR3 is TGTGCCAGCAGCCGACTCCAAGAGACCCAGTACTTC. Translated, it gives CASSRLQETQYF.

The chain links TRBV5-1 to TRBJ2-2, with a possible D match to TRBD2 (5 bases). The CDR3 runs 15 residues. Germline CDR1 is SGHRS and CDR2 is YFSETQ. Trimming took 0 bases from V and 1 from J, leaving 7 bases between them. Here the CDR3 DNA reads TGCGCCAGCAGCTTGGCCGGACTGAACACCGGGGAGCTGTTTTTT. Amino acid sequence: CASSLAGLNTGELFF.

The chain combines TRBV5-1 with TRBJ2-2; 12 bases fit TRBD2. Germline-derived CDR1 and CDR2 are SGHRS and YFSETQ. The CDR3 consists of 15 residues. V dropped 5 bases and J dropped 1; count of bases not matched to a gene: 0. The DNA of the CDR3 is TGCGCCAGCAGGACTAGCGGGGGGAACACCGGGGAGCTGTTTTTT. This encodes CASRTSGGNTGELFF.

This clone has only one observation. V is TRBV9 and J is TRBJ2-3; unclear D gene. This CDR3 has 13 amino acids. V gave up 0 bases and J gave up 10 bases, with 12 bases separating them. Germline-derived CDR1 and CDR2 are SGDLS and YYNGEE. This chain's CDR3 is CASSVEGSTAQYF. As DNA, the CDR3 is TGTGCCAGCAGCGTAGAAGGTAGCACTGCGCAGTATTTT.

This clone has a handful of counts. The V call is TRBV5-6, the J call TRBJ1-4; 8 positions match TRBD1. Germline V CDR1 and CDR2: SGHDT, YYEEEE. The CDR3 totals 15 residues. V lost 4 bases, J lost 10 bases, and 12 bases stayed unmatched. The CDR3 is CASSIRQGATVKLFF. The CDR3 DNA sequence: TGTGCCAGCAGCATCCGGCAGGGGGCTACGGTAAAACTGTTTTTT.

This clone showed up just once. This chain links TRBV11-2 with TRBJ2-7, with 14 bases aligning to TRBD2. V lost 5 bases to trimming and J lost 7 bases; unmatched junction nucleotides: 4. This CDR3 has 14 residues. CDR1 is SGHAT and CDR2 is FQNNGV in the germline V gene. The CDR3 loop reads CASSGLAGGGEQYF. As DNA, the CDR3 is TGTGCCAGCAGCGGACTAGCGGGGGGTGGAGAGCAGTACTTC.

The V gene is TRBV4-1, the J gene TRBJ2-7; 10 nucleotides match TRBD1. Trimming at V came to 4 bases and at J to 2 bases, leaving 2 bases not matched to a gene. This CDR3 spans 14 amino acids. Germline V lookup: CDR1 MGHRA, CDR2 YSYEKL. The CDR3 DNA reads TGCGCCAGCAGCCTAGGGACAGGGGCCTACGAGCAGTACTTC. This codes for CASSLGTGAYEQYF.

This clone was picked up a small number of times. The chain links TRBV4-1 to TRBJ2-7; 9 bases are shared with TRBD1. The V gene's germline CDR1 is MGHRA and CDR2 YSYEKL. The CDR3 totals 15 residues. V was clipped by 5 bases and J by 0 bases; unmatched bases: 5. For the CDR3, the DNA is TGCGCCAGCAGCGGAGGGACAGGGAGCTCCTACGAGCAGTACTTC. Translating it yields CASSGGTGSSYEQYF.

CDR3 nucleotide sequence: TGTGCCAGCCGGGCGGGGAACTATGGCTACACCTTC. Translating it yields CASRAGNYGYTF. The genes are TRBV2 and TRBJ1-2, with D uncertain. The CDR3 has 12 amino acids. The V gene lost 8 bases and the J gene lost 2 bases, with 9 bases spanning the gap. The V gene's germline CDR1 is SNHLY and CDR2 FYNNEI. The full variable domain, its missing parts supplied by reference TRBV2 and TRBJ1-2, is EPEVTQTPSHQVTQMGQEVILRCVPISNHLYFYWYRQILGQKVEFLVSFYNNEISEKSEIFDDQFSVERPDGSNFTLKIRSTKLEDSAMYFCASRAGNYGYTFGSGTRLTVV.

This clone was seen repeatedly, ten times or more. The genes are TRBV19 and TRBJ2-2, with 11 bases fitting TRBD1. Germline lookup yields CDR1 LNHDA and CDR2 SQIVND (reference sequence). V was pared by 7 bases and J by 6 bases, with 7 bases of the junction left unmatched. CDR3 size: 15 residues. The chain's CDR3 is CASKGTGGKSGELFF. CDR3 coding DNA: TGTGCCAGTAAAGGGACAGGGGGAAAGTCCGGGGAGCTGTTTTTT.

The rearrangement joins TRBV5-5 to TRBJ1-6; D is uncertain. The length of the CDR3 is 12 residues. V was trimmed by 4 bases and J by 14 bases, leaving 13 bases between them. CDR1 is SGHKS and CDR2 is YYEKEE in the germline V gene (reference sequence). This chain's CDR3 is CASSPAGRALHF. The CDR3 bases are TGTGCCAGCAGCCCTGCCGGGCGGGCCCTCCACTTT.

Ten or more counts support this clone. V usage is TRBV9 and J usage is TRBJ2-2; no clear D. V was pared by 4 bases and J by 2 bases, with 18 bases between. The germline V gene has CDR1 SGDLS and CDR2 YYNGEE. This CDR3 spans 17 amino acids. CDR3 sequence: CASSPDRQELNTGELFF. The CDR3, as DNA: TGTGCCAGCAGCCCTGACCGACAAGAGCTAAACACCGGGGAGCTGTTTTTT.

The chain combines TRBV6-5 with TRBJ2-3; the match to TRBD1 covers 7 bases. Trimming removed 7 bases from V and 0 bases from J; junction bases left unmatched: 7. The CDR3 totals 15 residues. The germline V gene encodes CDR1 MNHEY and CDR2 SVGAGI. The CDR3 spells CASNRDSSSTDTQYF. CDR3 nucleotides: TGTGCCAGCAATCGGGACAGTTCTAGCACAGATACGCAGTATTTT.

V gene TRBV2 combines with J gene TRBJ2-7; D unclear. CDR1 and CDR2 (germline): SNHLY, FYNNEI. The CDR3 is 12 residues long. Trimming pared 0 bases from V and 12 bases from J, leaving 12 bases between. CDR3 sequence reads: CASSEAWRNLYF. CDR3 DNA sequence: TGTGCCAGCAGTGAAGCGTGGAGAAACTTGTACTTC.